This T cell receptor beta chain was captured by sequencing in a study of a mutant IDH1 vaccine in newly diagnosed glioma. Overall study: Treated patients comprised 62.5% males and approximately 38% females, mean age roughly 44 years. The earlier regimen, radiotherapy, temozolomide, or both, was most often both. Overall study results and limits: Pseudoprogression seemed unrelated to changes in top peripheral T cell clonotypes. Researchers report vaccine-induced immune responses in more than 90% of patients.

Described time point: baseline, week 1 (first vaccination visit). Noted treatment: pre-vaccination baseline after standard-of-care therapy. Comments on this clone: The target antigen is unknown.

Germline V gives CDR1 SGHVS, CDR2 FQNEAQ. The germline V and J ends were trimmed by 5 bases and 0 bases, with 10 bases remaining between them. The CDR3 sequence is 14 residues long. Profiling relied on immunoSEQ multiplex PCR, and the TCRdb table lists in-frame clones only, not all of them. The sample lists about 88,000 clones, roughly four fifths occurring once. The clonotype originates from a man in his forties with glioma. Some clones in this sample may be carry-over from other donors' samples. The rearrangement joins TRBV7-8 to TRBJ1-1, with D possibly TRBD1 on 5 matching bases. The sample here was PBMCs, taken from a glioma patient treated with radiotherapy, temozolomide or both. The DNA of the CDR3 is TGTGCCAGCAGCCTACAGACAGTGAACACTGAAGCTTTCTTT. Its translation is CASSLQTVNTEAFF. The entire variable domain, with the rest obtained from reference TRBV7-8 and TRBJ1-1, is as follows: GAGVSQSPRYKVAKRGQDVALRCDPISGHVSLFWYQQALGQGPEFLTYFQNEAQLDKSGLPSDRFFAERPEGSVSTLKIQRTQQEDSAVYLCASSLQTVNTEAFFGQGTRLTVV.